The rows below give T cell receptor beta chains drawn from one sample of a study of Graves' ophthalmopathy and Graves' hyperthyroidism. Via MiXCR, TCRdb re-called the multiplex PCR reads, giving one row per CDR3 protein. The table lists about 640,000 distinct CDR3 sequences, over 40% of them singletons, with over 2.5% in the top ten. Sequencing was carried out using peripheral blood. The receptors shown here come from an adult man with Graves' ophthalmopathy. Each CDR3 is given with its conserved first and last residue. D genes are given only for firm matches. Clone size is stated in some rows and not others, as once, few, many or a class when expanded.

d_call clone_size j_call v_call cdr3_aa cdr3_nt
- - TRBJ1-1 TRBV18 CASSKEGSTEAFF TGTGCCAGCTCAAAAGAGGGGAGTACTGAAGCTTTCTTT
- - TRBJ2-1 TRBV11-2 CASSYGRGVYEQFF TGTGCCAGCAGCTACGGGAGAGGGGTCTATGAGCAGTTCTTC
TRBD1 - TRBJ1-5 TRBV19 CASRKQGFEIQPQHF TGTGCCAGTAGAAAACAGGGGTTCGAGATCCAGCCCCAGCATTTT
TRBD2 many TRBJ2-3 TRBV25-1 CASSLAGGADTQYF TGTGCCAGCAGCTTAGCGGGAGGGGCAGATACGCAGTATTTT
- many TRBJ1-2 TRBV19 CACGGDYGYTF TGTGCCTGCGGGGGTGACTATGGCTACACCTTC
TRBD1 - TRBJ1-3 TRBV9 CASSARGGGSGNTMYF TGTGCCAGCAGCGCTCGAGGAGGGGGCTCTGGAAACACCATGTATTTT
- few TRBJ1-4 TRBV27 CASKLADRLNEKLFF TGTGCCAGCAAGCTGGCAGATAGACTTAATGAAAAACTGTTTTTT
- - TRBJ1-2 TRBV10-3 CATKMEGNRSGYTF TGTGCCACTAAGATGGAGGGGAACAGGAGTGGCTACACCTTC
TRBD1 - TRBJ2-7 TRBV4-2 CASSQERTGGFEQYF TGTGCCAGCAGCCAAGAGAGGACAGGGGGCTTCGAGCAGTACTTC
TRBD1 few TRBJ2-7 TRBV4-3 CASSQGGQAAYEQYF TGCGCCAGCAGCCAAGGGGGACAGGCGGCCTACGAGCAGTACTTC
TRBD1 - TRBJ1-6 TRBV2 CASAPGQDNSPLHF TGTGCCTCCGCTCCGGGACAGGATAATTCACCCCTCCACTTT
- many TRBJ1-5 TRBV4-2 CASSQGDGGSPQHF TGTGCCAGCAGCCAAGGGGACGGGGGGTCGCCCCAGCATTTT
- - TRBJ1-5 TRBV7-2 CASSSSIDGSSGAAQPQHF TGTGCCAGCAGCTCCTCCATTGACGGGAGCTCTGGGGCAGCTCAGCCCCAGCATTTT
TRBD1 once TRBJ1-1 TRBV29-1 CSAKTGHNTEAFF TGCAGCGCCAAGACAGGGCACAACACTGAAGCTTTCTTT
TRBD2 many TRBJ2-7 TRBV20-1 CSAEISGNTYEQYF TGCAGTGCTGAAATAAGCGGGAATACCTACGAGCAGTACTTC
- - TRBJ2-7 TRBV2 CTSSLFGLGQQYF TGTACCAGCAGTTTATTCGGTTTAGGACAGCAGTACTTC
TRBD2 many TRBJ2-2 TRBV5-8 CASSLLAGVTGELFF TGTGCCAGCAGCTTGCTAGCGGGGGTCACCGGGGAGCTGTTTTTT
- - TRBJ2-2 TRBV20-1 CSARDLRDTNTGELFF TGCAGTGCTAGAGATCTGCGGGACACAAACACCGGGGAGCTGTTTTTT
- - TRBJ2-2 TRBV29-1 CSAGRTGELFF TGCAGCGCCGGGAGAACAGGGGAGCTGTTTTTT
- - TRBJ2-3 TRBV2 CASSDPSGTDTQYF TGTGCCAGCAGTGACCCTAGTGGCACAGATACGCAGTATTTT
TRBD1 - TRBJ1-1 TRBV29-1 CSVAQGAGTEAFF TGCAGCGTCGCGCAGGGGGCCGGAACTGAAGCTTTCTTT
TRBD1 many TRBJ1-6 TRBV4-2 CASSQGQGASPLHF TGTGCCAGCAGCCAAGGCCAGGGGGCTTCACCCCTCCACTTT
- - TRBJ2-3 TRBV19 CASSLGRNTDTQYF TGTGCCAGTAGCCTGGGACGGAACACAGATACGCAGTATTTT
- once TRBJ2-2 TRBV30 CAWIRANTGELFF TGTGCCTGGATACGGGCGAACACCGGGGAGCTGTTTTTT
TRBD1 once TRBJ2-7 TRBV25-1 CASSESAGGQGLYEQYF TGTGCCAGCAGTGAAAGTGCAGGGGGACAGGGTCTCTACGAGCAGTACTTC
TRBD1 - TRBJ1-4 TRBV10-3 CAIRDRGDAKLFF TGTGCCATCAGAGACAGGGGCGACGCTAAACTGTTTTTT
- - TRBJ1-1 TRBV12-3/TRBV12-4 CATRGRGRTEAFF TGTGCCACCCGGGGCAGGGGAAGAACTGAAGCTTTCTTT
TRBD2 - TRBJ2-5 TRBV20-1 CSARDVLARGKETQYF TGCAGTGCTAGAGATGTACTAGCGCGGGGGAAGGAGACCCAGTACTTC
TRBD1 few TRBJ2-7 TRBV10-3 CASSYLGLDRGYYEQYF TGTGCCAGCAGTTACCTCGGACTGGACAGGGGATACTACGAGCAGTACTTC
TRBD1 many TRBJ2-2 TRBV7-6 CASSSGQMNTGELFF TGTGCCAGCAGCTCGGGACAGATGAACACCGGGGAGCTGTTTTTT
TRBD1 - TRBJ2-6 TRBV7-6 CASSLARQGKANVLTF TGTGCCAGCAGCTTAGCTCGACAGGGAAAGGCCAACGTCCTGACTTTC
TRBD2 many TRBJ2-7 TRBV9 CASSVRVSGTEQYF TGTGCCAGCAGTGTGAGGGTAAGCGGGACCGAGCAGTACTTC
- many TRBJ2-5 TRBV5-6 CASRSRGETQYF TGTGCCAGCAGGTCCCGGGGGGAGACCCAGTACTTC
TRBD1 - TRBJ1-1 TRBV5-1 CASSLGQGWGTEAFF TGCGCCAGCAGCCTAGGACAGGGATGGGGCACTGAAGCTTTCTTT
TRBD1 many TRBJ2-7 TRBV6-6 CASSSFGQGQGSEQYF TGTGCCAGCAGCTCTTTTGGACAGGGGCAAGGGAGCGAGCAGTACTTC
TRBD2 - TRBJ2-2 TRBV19 CASGASGNTGELFF TGTGCCAGTGGTGCTAGCGGGAACACCGGGGAGCTGTTTTTT
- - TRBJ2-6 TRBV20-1 CSAAGVHSGANVLTF TGCAGTGCTGCAGGGGTGCACTCTGGGGCCAACGTCCTGACTTTC
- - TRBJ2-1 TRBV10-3 CAISETGSHPQFF TGTGCCATCAGTGAGACCGGCTCTCACCCCCAGTTCTTC
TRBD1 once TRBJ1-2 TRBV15 CATSRTRDRAEGYTF TGTGCCACCAGCAGAACCCGGGACAGGGCTGAAGGCTACACCTTC
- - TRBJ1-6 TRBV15 CATLRFPLHF TGTGCCACCCTTCGATTCCCCCTCCACTTT
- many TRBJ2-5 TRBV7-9 CASLILQETQYF TGTGCCAGCCTGATCCTCCAAGAGACCCAGTACTTC
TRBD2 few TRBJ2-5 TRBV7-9 CASSGPGGRLETQYF TGTGCCAGCAGCGGGCCGGGCGGGAGGCTGGAGACCCAGTACTTC